This T cell receptor (beta chain) originates from a study of T cell responses to AZD1222 COVID-19 vaccine. General study points: Compared with day 0, the breadth and depth of the Spike-specific TCR repertoire rose significantly after two doses of AZD1222.

TCRdb's copy holds only in-frame clones and misses some; the assay was immunoSEQ multiplex PCR. The table includes roughly 110,000 clones, around nine tenths detected once. Germline V lookup: CDR1 SEHNR, CDR2 FQNEAQ (reference sequence). The CDR3 covers 15 residues. Trimming cost V 1 base and J 3 bases; bases outside gene matches: 2. Concerning this clone: The antigen remains unidentified.

The source of this sequence is an adult in good health. Sample: peripheral blood, taken on day 0 of AZD1222 vaccination. The V gene is TRBV7-9, the J gene TRBJ1-5, with TRBD1 matching 8 bases. DNA for the CDR3: TGTGCCAGCAGCTTAGGGGGACAGGTCAATCAGCCCCAGCATTTT. It translates to CASSLGGQVNQPQHF.